One sample yielded the 12 T cell receptor beta chains listed below, sequenced in a study of T-cell reconstitution after alpha-beta-depleted transplantation in children (dated by TCRdb to the mid-2010s). Receptor libraries were prepared by PCR. TCRdb shows the sequencer as Illumina HiSeq 2500. TCR libraries were prepared with molecular barcoding, using unique molecular identifiers to normalize TCRbeta repertoire quantification. TCRdb applied fastp at Q25 and MiXCR to the public reads, then kept only in-frame beta chains. CDR3 protein duplicates are merged, each entry listing the most common genes and DNA. The sample yields around 270,000 distinct CDR3 sequences; 10% were counted once. The leading ten clones occupy less than 8% of the sample. The treatment or condition label, as the study defines it: allogeneic hematopoietic cell transplantation with graft depleted of TCRalphabeta T cells and CD19 B cells.

This sample comprised PBMCs, obtained before TCRalphabeta/CD19-depleted stem cell transplant. The receptors were sampled from a boy less than two years old with acute myeloid leukemia, due to receive a stem cell transplant.

The rearrangement uses TRBV29-1 and TRBJ1-4, with a tentative D call TRBD1 (5 bases). Germline values: CDR1 SQVTM, CDR2 ANQGSEA. The CDR3 length is 12 residues. V was clipped by 5 bases and J by 3 bases, with 7 bases between them. CDR3 sequence reads: CSVQGANEKLFF. The CDR3 nucleotides are TGCAGCGTTCAGGGAGCTAATGAAAAACTGTTTTTT. Based on the CDR3 plus reference TRBV29-1 and TRBJ1-4, the full variable domain is SAVISQKPSRDICQRGTSLTIQCQVDSQVTMMFWYRQQPGQSLTLIATANQGSEATYESGFVIDKFPISRPNLTFSTLTVSNMSPEDSSIYLCSVQGANEKLFFGSGTQLSVL.

This clonotype was recorded at least ten times. The chain combines TRBV5-1 with TRBJ2-5; 12 nucleotides match TRBD2. CDR1 is SGHRS and CDR2 is YFSETQ in the germline V gene. The CDR3 runs 18 residues. The junction had 8 bases not matched to a gene; V was cut back by 0 bases and J by 2 bases. CDR3 amino acids: CASSLGPLAGGPQETQYF. CDR3 DNA: TGCGCCAGCAGCTTGGGACCCCTAGCGGGGGGGCCGCAAGAGACCCAGTACTTC.

The chain couples TRBV4-3 to TRBJ1-2; 11 bases are a match to TRBD1. V was pared by 4 bases and J by 6 bases, with 7 bases of the junction left unmatched. Germline CDR1 is LGHNA and CDR2 is YSLEER. CDR3 length equals 15 residues. CDR3 protein: CASSPGQGEMDGYTF. The CDR3 DNA is TGCGCCAGCAGCCCGGGACAGGGGGAAATGGATGGCTACACCTTC.

This clonotype was recorded at least ten times. The gene calls are TRBV9 and TRBJ2-1, with D perhaps given as TRBD1 or TRBD2 (6 bases each). Germline V gives CDR1 SGDLS, CDR2 YYNGEE. The CDR3 length is 15 residues. V lost 0 bases and J lost 4, with 11 bases in between. As DNA, the CDR3 is TGTGCCAGCAGCGTAGAAGGGGGGTTTTACAATGAGCAGTTCTTC. It encodes CASSVEGGFYNEQFF.

This clonotype was seen ten or more times. V and J are TRBV12-3 or TRBV12-4 and TRBJ2-7, with 7 bases matching TRBD1. The ends lost 10 bases at V and 3 bases at J; junction bases unmatched: 9. The CDR3 contains 13 residues. The CDR3 DNA reads as TGTGCCACCTCGGGACAGAGCCTCTACGAGCAGTACTTC. The encoded protein is CATSGQSLYEQYF.

This clonotype was picked up many times. The J gene is TRBJ2-7, the V gene TRBV12-3 or TRBV12-4; TRBD2 is a possible D gene (5 bases). The V end was cut by 1 base, the J end by 3 bases, with 7 bases between. The CDR3 consists of 13 residues. The CDR3 reads CASSLGGLYEQYF. CDR3 DNA sequence: TGTGCCAGCAGTTTAGGAGGGCTCTACGAGCAGTACTTC.

This clonotype has a count of ten or more. The chain is built from TRBV2 and TRBJ2-3; TRBD2 is a possible D gene (6 bases). V was shortened by 7 bases and J by 2 bases, with 16 bases between the two germline ends. The V gene's germline CDR1 is SNHLY and CDR2 FYNNEI. CDR3 size: 15 residues. The CDR3 loop is CASTKERASTDTQYF. For the CDR3, the DNA is TGTGCCAGCACCAAAGAGCGGGCCTCCACAGATACGCAGTATTTT. Using reference TRBV2 and TRBJ2-3 for the parts outside the CDR3, the full variable domain is EPEVTQTPSHQVTQMGQEVILRCVPISNHLYFYWYRQILGQKVEFLVSFYNNEISEKSEIFDDQFSVERPDGSNFTLKIRSTKLEDSAMYFCASTKERASTDTQYFGPGTRLTVL.

The chain recombines TRBV20-1 with TRBJ2-1; TRBD2 might be the D (7 bases). The CDR3 has 13 residues. V lost 5 bases and J lost 7, with 15 bases in between. CDR1 DFQATT and CDR2 SNEGSKA come from the germline V gene (reference sequence). CDR3 bases: TGCAGTGCTCAAGGGGGGGCCCATAATGAGCAGTTCTTC. Protein sequence: CSAQGGAHNEQFF.

This clonotype was observed at least ten times. This sequence joins TRBV5-4 and TRBJ2-5; 10 nucleotides agree with TRBD2. The CDR3 length is 16 residues. The J segment lost 2 bases and the V segment lost 4 bases, leaving 8 bases of the junction unmatched. Germline values: CDR1 SGHNT, CDR2 YYREEE (reference sequence). This chain's CDR3 is CASSVLKRGGQETQYF. In DNA form, the CDR3 reads TGTGCCAGCAGCGTTTTAAAGCGGGGGGGTCAAGAGACCCAGTACTTC.

This clonotype has ten or more counts. This chain joins TRBV7-2 and TRBJ2-5, with D unclear. The germline V gene has CDR1 SGHTA and CDR2 FQGNSA. The CDR3 covers 14 residues. The V gene lost 0 bases and the J gene lost 5 bases, with 10 bases spanning the gap. The CDR3 here is CASSLATQSETQYF. The CDR3, as DNA: TGTGCCAGCAGCTTAGCGACCCAGTCGGAGACCCAGTACTTC.

This clonotype was detected many times. The V and J genes are TRBV12-3 or TRBV12-4 and TRBJ2-7; 7 nucleotides agree with TRBD1. This CDR3 has 13 amino acids. V lost 2 bases and J lost 3; bases outside the gene matches: 1. CDR3 nucleotides: TGTGCCAGCAGTTTACAGGGGGACTACGAGCAGTACTTC. Protein: CASSLQGDYEQYF.

This clonotype was counted many times. The chain has TRBV4-2 and TRBJ2-7, with 10 bases that match TRBD2. J gave up 4 bases and V 7 bases, and 13 bases lay outside the gene matches. This CDR3 is built from 16 residues. Per the germline V gene, CDR1 is LGHNA and CDR2 is YNFKEQ. The CDR3 sequence is CASNPDSGGPSYEQYF. As DNA, the CDR3 is TGTGCCAGCAATCCCGATAGCGGGGGGCCTTCTTACGAGCAGTACTTC.